A selection of T cell receptor beta chains follows, all from one sample in a study of T cells in Graves' hyperthyroidism and ophthalmopathy. TCRdb processed the multiplex PCR reads anew with MiXCR; each CDR3 protein has one entry. The data contain 490,000 or so distinct CDR3 sequences, about 22% of them singletons. Sequenced: blood. Source of these receptors: a woman between 70 and 85 years old with Graves' ophthalmopathy. CDR3s include the opening cysteine and the closing phenylalanine or tryptophan. Fields, in order: D gene, CDR3 length, V gene, J gene, clone size, CDR3 protein, CDR3 DNA. The D gene is left open where the match is weak. Not all rows give a size; the values are once, few, many and, for expanded clones, a class.

d_gene: TRBD2; len: 16; v_gene: TRBV24-1; j_gene: TRBJ2-5; abundance: few; CDR3aa: CATSDPKLAGGETQYF; CDR3nt: TGTGCCACCAGTGACCCTAAACTAGCGGGAGGAGAGACCCAGTACTTC
d_gene: -; len: 13; v_gene: TRBV12-3/TRBV12-4; j_gene: TRBJ2-7; abundance: -; CDR3aa: CASSLPHSDEQYF; CDR3nt: TGTGCCAGCAGTTTACCCCATAGTGACGAGCAGTACTTC
d_gene: -; len: 16; v_gene: TRBV3-1; j_gene: TRBJ1-5; abundance: -; CDR3aa: CASSQDSGPSNQPQHF; CDR3nt: TGTGCCAGCAGCCAAGATTCAGGTCCTAGCAATCAGCCCCAGCATTTT
d_gene: -; len: 11; v_gene: TRBV20-1; j_gene: TRBJ1-2; abundance: -; CDR3aa: CSAYRTSGYTF; CDR3nt: TGCAGTGCTTACCGGACAAGCGGCTACACCTTC
d_gene: -; len: 15; v_gene: TRBV18; j_gene: TRBJ2-1; abundance: -; CDR3aa: CASSPRSQGVNEQFF; CDR3nt: TGTGCCAGCTCACCACGTAGTCAGGGTGTGAATGAGCAGTTCTTC
d_gene: -; len: 15; v_gene: TRBV6-1; j_gene: TRBJ2-7; abundance: few; CDR3aa: CASSEYVSSEYEQYF; CDR3nt: TGTGCCAGCAGTGAATACGTTAGCTCAGAGTACGAGCAGTACTTC
d_gene: -; len: 11; v_gene: TRBV20-1; j_gene: TRBJ1-4; abundance: -; CDR3aa: CSAGRREKLFF; CDR3nt: TGCAGTGCAGGGCGGCGCGAAAAACTGTTTTTT
d_gene: -; len: 12; v_gene: TRBV6-2/TRBV6-3; j_gene: TRBJ2-3; abundance: many; CDR3aa: CASSPSADTQYF; CDR3nt: TGTGCCAGCAGTCCCAGTGCAGATACGCAGTATTTT
d_gene: TRBD2; len: 19; v_gene: TRBV28; j_gene: TRBJ2-3; abundance: many; CDR3aa: CASSPLPGLAGDSTDTQYF; CDR3nt: TGTGCCAGCAGTCCCCTGCCCGGGCTAGCGGGAGATTCTACAGATACGCAGTATTTT
d_gene: -; len: 12; v_gene: TRBV3-1; j_gene: TRBJ2-2; abundance: -; CDR3aa: CASSPHGGELFF; CDR3nt: TGTGCCAGCAGCCCTCATGGCGGGGAGCTGTTTTTT
d_gene: -; len: 15; v_gene: TRBV20-1; j_gene: TRBJ2-1; abundance: -; CDR3aa: CSAPAPRTNLNEQFF; CDR3nt: TGCAGTGCCCCGGCCCCCCGGACAAACCTTAATGAGCAGTTCTTC
d_gene: -; len: 13; v_gene: TRBV24-1; j_gene: TRBJ1-1; abundance: few; CDR3aa: CATTDGGRTEAFF; CDR3nt: TGTGCCACCACCGATGGGGGAAGGACTGAAGCTTTCTTT
d_gene: -; len: 12; v_gene: TRBV12-3/TRBV12-4; j_gene: TRBJ1-2; abundance: many; CDR3aa: CASSPGNYGYTF; CDR3nt: TGTGCCAGCAGTCCGGGGAACTATGGCTACACCTTC
d_gene: -; len: 11; v_gene: TRBV30; j_gene: TRBJ1-1; abundance: few; CDR3aa: CAWSRGFEAFF; CDR3nt: TGTGCCTGGAGCAGAGGGTTTGAAGCTTTCTTT
d_gene: TRBD2; len: 13; v_gene: TRBV20-1; j_gene: TRBJ2-5; abundance: few; CDR3aa: CSARGGLRYFQYF; CDR3nt: TGCAGTGCTAGGGGGGGACTACGTTACTTCCAGTACTTC
d_gene: -; len: 12; v_gene: TRBV7-8; j_gene: TRBJ2-7; abundance: few; CDR3aa: CASSLTSTEQYF; CDR3nt: TGTGCCAGCAGCTTAACGTCGACCGAGCAGTACTTC
d_gene: -; len: 18; v_gene: TRBV27; j_gene: TRBJ1-5; abundance: few; CDR3aa: CASSLCVGQDYSNQPQHF; CDR3nt: TGTGCCAGCAGTTTATGTGTGGGGCAGGATTATAGCAATCAGCCCCAGCATTTT
d_gene: TRBD2; len: 15; v_gene: TRBV9; j_gene: TRBJ2-1; abundance: few; CDR3aa: CASTSAGTTINEQFF; CDR3nt: TGTGCCAGCACCTCAGCGGGAACGACCATAAATGAGCAGTTCTTC
d_gene: -; len: 13; v_gene: TRBV27; j_gene: TRBJ2-7; abundance: -; CDR3aa: CASSLSKGNEQYF; CDR3nt: TGTGCCAGCAGTTTATCAAAAGGGAACGAGCAGTACTTC
d_gene: -; len: 13; v_gene: TRBV6-1; j_gene: TRBJ2-3; abundance: -; CDR3aa: CASTRIPGETQYF; CDR3nt: TGTGCCAGCACGAGAATTCCGGGAGAGACGCAGTATTTT
d_gene: TRBD2; len: 15; v_gene: TRBV7-7; j_gene: TRBJ2-2; abundance: few; CDR3aa: CASSPGLGVTGELFF; CDR3nt: TGTGCTAGCAGCCCGGGACTAGGGGTCACCGGGGAGCTGTTTTTT
d_gene: TRBD1; len: 16; v_gene: TRBV27; j_gene: TRBJ2-5; abundance: -; CDR3aa: CASSSWDRGRTKTQYF; CDR3nt: TGTGCCAGCAGTTCCTGGGACAGGGGGCGCACTAAGACCCAGTACTTC
d_gene: TRBD1; len: 15; v_gene: TRBV7-9; j_gene: TRBJ1-4; abundance: -; CDR3aa: CASSLQGTIDEKLFF; CDR3nt: TGTGCCAGCAGCCTACAGGGGACGATCGATGAAAAACTGTTTTTT
d_gene: TRBD2; len: 15; v_gene: TRBV7-3; j_gene: TRBJ2-3; abundance: few; CDR3aa: CASSPKRESTDTQYF; CDR3nt: TGTGCCAGCAGCCCCAAGCGGGAGAGCACAGATACGCAGTATTTT
d_gene: TRBD1; len: 17; v_gene: TRBV3-1; j_gene: TRBJ2-2; abundance: -; CDR3aa: CASSPKPQGWTTGELFF; CDR3nt: TGTGCCAGCAGCCCAAAGCCACAGGGGTGGACCACCGGGGAGCTGTTTTTT
d_gene: TRBD2; len: 15; v_gene: TRBV20-1; j_gene: TRBJ2-7; abundance: -; CDR3aa: CSARDHGGGPNEQYF; CDR3nt: TGCAGTGCTAGAGATCACGGGGGAGGGCCCAACGAGCAGTACTTC
d_gene: -; len: 15; v_gene: TRBV24-1; j_gene: TRBJ1-1; abundance: -; CDR3aa: CATSEDTGKNTEAFF; CDR3nt: TGTGCCACCAGTGAAGATACAGGGAAGAACACTGAAGCTTTCTTT
d_gene: -; len: 14; v_gene: TRBV7-2; j_gene: TRBJ1-2; abundance: few; CDR3aa: CASSSGRGSYGYTF; CDR3nt: TGTGCCAGCAGCTCAGGGAGAGGTAGCTATGGCTACACCTTC
d_gene: -; len: 10; v_gene: TRBV30; j_gene: TRBJ1-2; abundance: many; CDR3aa: CAWRGYGYTF; CDR3nt: TGTGCCTGGAGGGGCTATGGCTACACCTTC
d_gene: TRBD2; len: 16; v_gene: TRBV2; j_gene: TRBJ2-2; abundance: many; CDR3aa: CASSASGSSNTGELFF; CDR3nt: TGTGCCAGCAGTGCTAGCGGGAGCTCGAACACCGGGGAGCTGTTTTTT
d_gene: -; len: 16; v_gene: TRBV6-2/TRBV6-3; j_gene: TRBJ1-3; abundance: -; CDR3aa: CASSYGGPSSGNTIYF; CDR3nt: TGTGCCAGCAGTTACGGGGGGCCGAGCTCTGGAAACACCATATATTTT
d_gene: -; len: 12; v_gene: TRBV29-1; j_gene: TRBJ2-7; abundance: few; CDR3aa: CSVVPGAYEQYF; CDR3nt: TGCAGCGTTGTTCCTGGGGCCTACGAGCAGTACTTC
d_gene: -; len: 16; v_gene: TRBV6-5; j_gene: TRBJ1-1; abundance: many; CDR3aa: CASAWGADPINTEAFF; CDR3nt: TGTGCCAGCGCTTGGGGGGCCGACCCAATCAACACTGAAGCTTTCTTT
d_gene: TRBD2; len: 14; v_gene: TRBV12-3/TRBV12-4; j_gene: TRBJ2-1; abundance: -; CDR3aa: CASKLASPYNEQFF; CDR3nt: TGTGCCAGCAAACTAGCGTCCCCCTACAATGAGCAGTTCTTC
d_gene: TRBD1; len: 18; v_gene: TRBV10-3; j_gene: TRBJ1-2; abundance: few; CDR3aa: CAISDPIPGQGPNYGYTF; CDR3nt: TGTGCCATCAGTGACCCAATCCCCGGACAGGGCCCTAACTATGGCTACACCTTC
d_gene: -; len: 15; v_gene: TRBV7-2; j_gene: TRBJ2-3; abundance: many; CDR3aa: CASSLAGDSTDTQYF; CDR3nt: TGTGCCAGCAGCTTAGCAGGGGATAGCACAGATACGCAGTATTTT
d_gene: -; len: 15; v_gene: TRBV19; j_gene: TRBJ1-1; abundance: -; CDR3aa: CASNFNGAGSTEAFF; CDR3nt: TGTGCCAGTAATTTTAACGGGGCAGGGAGCACTGAAGCTTTCTTT
d_gene: -; len: 14; v_gene: TRBV9; j_gene: TRBJ2-1; abundance: -; CDR3aa: CASSDTDSHNEQFF; CDR3nt: TGTGCCAGCAGCGACACGGACAGTCACAATGAGCAGTTCTTC
d_gene: TRBD1; len: 14; v_gene: TRBV2; j_gene: TRBJ1-4; abundance: -; CDR3aa: CASSTDRGNEKLFF; CDR3nt: TGTGCCAGCAGTACCGACAGGGGTAATGAAAAACTGTTTTTT
d_gene: TRBD1; len: 15; v_gene: TRBV28; j_gene: TRBJ1-2; abundance: many; CDR3aa: CASSWLSDRGNGYTF; CDR3nt: TGTGCCAGCAGTTGGCTCTCTGACAGGGGAAATGGCTACACCTTC
d_gene: -; len: 17; v_gene: TRBV20-1; j_gene: TRBJ2-2; abundance: few; CDR3aa: CSARDRVGGPTTGELFF; CDR3nt: TGCAGTGCTAGAGATCGGGTGGGAGGACCCACCACCGGGGAGCTGTTTTTT
d_gene: -; len: 14; v_gene: TRBV28; j_gene: TRBJ1-1; abundance: -; CDR3aa: CASSRQSGNTEAFF; CDR3nt: TGTGCCAGCAGTAGACAATCCGGGAACACTGAAGCTTTCTTT
d_gene: TRBD1; len: 15; v_gene: TRBV19; j_gene: TRBJ1-4; abundance: -; CDR3aa: CASKDRGPTNEKLFF; CDR3nt: TGTGCCAGTAAGGACAGGGGGCCAACTAATGAAAAACTGTTTTTT
d_gene: TRBD2; len: 17; v_gene: TRBV3-1; j_gene: TRBJ2-1; abundance: -; CDR3aa: CASSQAWVAGGPREQFF; CDR3nt: TGTGCCAGCAGCCAAGCGTGGGTAGCGGGAGGGCCTCGGGAGCAGTTCTTC
d_gene: -; len: 13; v_gene: TRBV6-5; j_gene: TRBJ1-2; abundance: -; CDR3aa: CASSSTKHYGYTF; CDR3nt: TGTGCCAGCAGTTCCACAAAGCACTATGGCTACACCTTC